This TCR beta chain was documented in a study of cytomegalovirus exposure and HLA in healthy donors. Whole-study context: The study placed about 81% of its approximately 400 genotyped donors in the Caucasian-associated ancestry cluster. The study's findings and limits: A prior analysis recorded that most TCR beta V segments were productive about 90% or about 30% of the time. A list of approximately 160 TCR beta chains associated with cytomegalovirus was given. Differences between HLA loci emerged in a later analysis of TCR association rates, with DRB1 most and HLA-C fewest.

The study ran its PCR with 60 Vbeta and 13 Jbeta primers. The method was immunoSEQ multiplex PCR; TCRdb's version includes in-frame clones alone and lacks a portion of them. The sample data list around 88,000 clones. About this clone itself: The antigen remains undetermined.

The CDR3 has 12 residues. After removal of 7 bases from V and 11 bases from J, the junction contained 10 bases not matched to a gene. The V gene's germline CDR1 is LNHDA and CDR2 SQIVND (reference sequence). This chain uses TRBV19 with TRBJ1-1, with 7 positions matching TRBD1. The sequence derives from a girl aged 10-17 years in good health and CMV-seropositive. The sequenced sample was PBMCs. CDR3 in amino acids: CASTIGQVGAFF. The CDR3 nucleotides read TGTGCCAGTACAATCGGACAGGTGGGGGCTTTCTTT.